The next 13 T cell receptor beta chains were all read from a single sample in a study of blood T cell repertoires in COVID-19. This table comes from immunoSEQ multiplex PCR, and its TCRdb copy is limited to in-frame clones, with some not included. Found here are about 130,000 clones, about 77% of them singletons; the top ten hold about 18%. What was sequenced was peripheral blood. The receptors here all came from a man at least 80 years old with acute or convalescent COVID-19.

This chain uses TRBV11-2 with TRBJ2-3; possible D gene TRBD2, 6 bases. Trimming pared 3 bases from V and 0 bases from J, leaving 13 bases between. This CDR3 is 16 amino acids long. Germline V gene sequence: CDR1 SGHAT, CDR2 FQNNGV. CDR3 sequence: CASSLAGTFSTDTQYF. The CDR3 nucleotides read TGTGCCAGCAGCTTGGCGGGGACCTTTAGCACAGATACGCAGTATTTT.

CDR3 in DNA: TGTGCCAGCAGCTTACTACAGGATAATTCACCCCTCCACTTT. Its translation: CASSLLQDNSPLHF. The gene calls are TRBV7-9 and TRBJ1-6; D may be TRBD1 (5 bases). This CDR3 region has 14 residues. In germline, CDR1 is SEHNR, CDR2 FQNEAQ (reference sequence). V was trimmed by 2 bases and J by 5 bases, leaving 7 bases between them.

The chain employs TRBV2 and TRBJ1-2, with a tentative D call TRBD1 (5 bases). The ends were cut back, 4 bases at V and 1 base at J, with 7 bases in the middle. The V gene's germline CDR1 is SNHLY and CDR2 FYNNEI. The CDR3 covers 13 residues. The CDR3 region has the DNA TGTGCCAGCAGTGGTACAGGTAACTATGGCTACACCTTC. It encodes CASSGTGNYGYTF.

The gene calls are TRBV4-2 and TRBJ1-4, with D unclear. The CDR3 is 13 amino acids. Trimming took off 1 base at V and 8 bases at J, with 8 bases between the two ends. Germline CDR1 LGHNA, CDR2 YNFKEQ. CDR3 loop: CASSQVEEEKLFF. CDR3 in DNA: TGTGCCAGCAGCCAAGTGGAGGAGGAAAAACTGTTTTTT.

About this clone: Its ends do not fully match the called genes, so a read error is possible. This chain joins TRBV7-2 and TRBJ2-7; D call uncertain. This CDR3 is 14 amino acids long. Germline CDR1 reads SGHTA; CDR2 reads FQGNSA. CDR3 sequence reads: CATSVGIGFYEQYF. The CDR3 coding sequence is TGTGCCACCAGCGTAGGCATCGGTTTCTACGAGCAGTACTTC.

This clone was counted between two and nine times. The chain combines TRBV30 with TRBJ2-1, with 7 nucleotides matching TRBD1. Trimming at V came to 7 bases and at J to 7 bases, leaving 31 bases not matched to a gene. The V gene's germline CDR1 is GTSNPN and CDR2 SVGIG (reference sequence). The CDR3 has 20 amino acids. The CDR3 sequence: CALTRATLSKGASTLNEQFF. CDR3 DNA sequence: TGTGCCTTGACCCGCGCCACCCTCTCAAAGGGGGCGAGTACATTAAATGAGCAGTTCTTC.

This clone was observed a few times. This chain links TRBV21-1 with TRBJ1-2; the D call in the table, TRBD1, was not verified against the DNA. TRBV21-1 is listed as a pseudogene. CDR3 length: 15 residues. The CDR3 spells CASSKVDKANYGYTF. The CDR3 DNA reads TGTGCCAGCAGCAAAGTCGACAAAGCTAACTATGGCTACACCTTC.

The chain has TRBV5-1 and TRBJ2-2, with 9 bases matching TRBD1. The CDR3 extends over 16 amino acids. V was clipped by 4 bases and J by 1 base; unmatched bases: 5. Germline V gene sequence: CDR1 SGHRS, CDR2 YFSETQ. This CDR3 reads CASSAGTGRNTGELFF. In DNA, the CDR3 is TGCGCCAGCAGCGCCGGGACAGGGCGGAACACCGGGGAGCTGTTTTTT.

V and J are TRBV5-1 and TRBJ1-2, with TRBD1 matching over 8 bases. Germline V lookup: CDR1 SGHRS, CDR2 YFSETQ. V lost 0 bases to trimming and J lost 8 bases; unmatched junction nucleotides: 3. The CDR3 has 13 residues. As DNA, the CDR3 is TGCGCCAGCAGCTTGGCAGGGGGCGAAGGCTACACCTTC. Translated: CASSLAGGEGYTF.

V usage is TRBV5-5 and J usage is TRBJ2-7, with 9 bases fitting TRBD1. The CDR3 totals 15 residues. CDR1 and CDR2 (germline): SGHKS, YYEKEE (reference sequence). J was trimmed by 2 bases and V by 4 bases; bases with no gene match: 7. The CDR3 is CASSRPGTGTYEQYF. CDR3 in DNA: TGTGCCAGCAGCCGACCCGGGACAGGGACCTACGAGCAGTACTTC.

This clone has at least ten counts. The J gene is TRBJ1-1, the V gene TRBV10-3, with 10 bases fitting TRBD1. The trim removed 3 bases at V and 6 bases at J, leaving 7 bases unmatched. CDR1 is ENHRY and CDR2 is SYGVKD in the germline V gene. The length of the CDR3 is 15 residues. In nucleotides, the CDR3 is TGTGCCATCAGTGATAAGGGACAGGGGATGGCTGAAGCTTTCTTT. Encoded protein: CAISDKGQGMAEAFF.

This clone was picked up one time. This rearrangement joins TRBV6-1 to TRBJ1-6, with TRBD1 matching 8 bases. J was trimmed by 5 bases and V by 2 bases; bases with no gene match: 8. CDR3 length: 17 residues. Germline loops: CDR1 MNHNS, CDR2 SASEGT. The CDR3 DNA reads as TGTGCCAGCAGTGAATTGGCTGGACAGGGTAATAATTCACCCCTCCACTTT. It specifies CASSELAGQGNNSPLHF.

CDR3 loop: CASSPLGQNTIYF. The CDR3 DNA reads TGTGCCAGCTCACCGTTGGGACAGAACACCATATATTTT. The chain has TRBV18 and TRBJ1-3; 7 positions agree with TRBD1. Germline CDR1 reads KGHSH; CDR2 reads LQKENI. The junction had 3 bases not matched to a gene; V was cut back by 3 bases and J by 7 bases. The CDR3 is 13 residues long.